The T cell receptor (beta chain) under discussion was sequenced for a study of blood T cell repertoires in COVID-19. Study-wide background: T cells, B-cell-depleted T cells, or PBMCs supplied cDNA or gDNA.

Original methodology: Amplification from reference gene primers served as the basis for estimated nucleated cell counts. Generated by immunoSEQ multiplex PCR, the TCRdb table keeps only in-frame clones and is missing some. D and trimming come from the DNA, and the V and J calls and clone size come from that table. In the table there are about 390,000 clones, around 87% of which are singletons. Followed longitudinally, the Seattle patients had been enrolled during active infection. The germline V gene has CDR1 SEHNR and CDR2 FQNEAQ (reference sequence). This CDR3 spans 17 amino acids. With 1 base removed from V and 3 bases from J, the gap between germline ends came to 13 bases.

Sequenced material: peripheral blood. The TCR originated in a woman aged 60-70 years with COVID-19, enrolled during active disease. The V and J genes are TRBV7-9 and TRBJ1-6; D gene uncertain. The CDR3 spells CASSLVGGRIYNSPLHF. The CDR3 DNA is TGTGCCAGCAGCTTAGTAGGCGGCCGTATCTATAATTCACCCCTCCACTTT.